This is a list of T cell receptor beta chains from one sample in a study of blood T cell repertoires in COVID-19. Profiled with immunoSEQ multiplex PCR; TCRdb holds only in-frame clones, not every one. This sample has fewer than 300,000 clones, with roughly 88% found just once. Material for sequencing was peripheral blood. The receptors derive from a man aged 18 to 35 with active or convalescent COVID-19. Both conserved end residues are part of each CDR3. The D gene is left open where the match is weak. Not every row has a clone size; where given, it reads once, few, many or a size class.

size: -; V: TRBV15; D: TRBD1; J: TRBJ1-2; DNA: TGTGCCACCAGCGTTTCCCGGGACAGCTTCTATGGCTACACCTTC; CDR3: CATSVSRDSFYGYTF
size: few; V: TRBV7-2; D: -; J: TRBJ2-3; DNA: TGTGCCAGCAGCTCGATCAGTAGCACAGATACGCAGTATTTT; CDR3: CASSSISSTDTQYF
size: -; V: TRBV4-3; D: -; J: TRBJ1-1; DNA: TGCGCCAGCAGCCAACGTCAAACAGGGATTGCTGAAGCTTTCTTT; CDR3: CASSQRQTGIAEAFF
size: -; V: TRBV19; D: -; J: TRBJ2-2; DNA: TGTGCCACCGGACAGACGAACACCGGGGAGCTGTTTTTT; CDR3: CATGQTNTGELFF
size: once; V: TRBV18; D: -; J: TRBJ1-3; DNA: TGTGCCAGCTCACCGACAGAACGCGTTTCTGGAAACACCATATATTTT; CDR3: CASSPTERVSGNTIYF
size: -; V: TRBV5-1; D: -; J: TRBJ1-1; DNA: TGCGCCAGCAGCTCACTTAATTTTGGGGCGAACACTGAAGCTTTCTTT; CDR3: CASSSLNFGANTEAFF
size: few; V: TRBV13; D: TRBD1; J: TRBJ2-7; DNA: TGTGCCAGCAGCTCGAGACAGGGGAGTTACGAGCAGTACTTC; CDR3: CASSSRQGSYEQYF
size: few; V: TRBV5-1; D: -; J: TRBJ2-1; DNA: TGCGCCAGCAGCCGAACCGGGGCGGGGTACTCCAATGAGCAGTTCTTC; CDR3: CASSRTGAGYSNEQFF
size: -; V: TRBV5-6; D: -; J: TRBJ2-3; DNA: TGTGCCAGCAGCTTCGTCAGGGGAACAGATACGCAGTATTTT; CDR3: CASSFVRGTDTQYF
size: -; V: TRBV15; D: TRBD2; J: TRBJ2-1; DNA: TGTGCCACCAGCAGAGGCTGGGGGACTAGCGGCAGTAATGAGCAGTTCTTC; CDR3: CATSRGWGTSGSNEQFF
size: -; V: TRBV4-1; D: -; J: TRBJ1-5; DNA: TGCGCCAGCAGCCAAGACCAGGGTCTGAATCAGCCCCAGCATTTT; CDR3: CASSQDQGLNQPQHF
size: -; V: TRBV10-1; D: -; J: TRBJ1-5; DNA: TGCGCCAGCAGTGATTCTGGGGGCGGCAATCAGCCCCAGCATTTT; CDR3: CASSDSGGGNQPQHF
size: -; V: TRBV11-2; D: -; J: TRBJ1-6; DNA: TGTGCCAGCAACCCGGACTTTGGGCTACCCCTCCACTTT; CDR3: CASNPDFGLPLHF
size: -; V: TRBV27; D: TRBD1; J: TRBJ1-2; DNA: TGTGCCAGCAGTTCGGGACAGGGGGCGGGTGGCTACACCTTC; CDR3: CASSSGQGAGGYTF
size: -; V: TRBV27; D: -; J: TRBJ1-1; DNA: TGTGCCAGCCGCCCCCCAGGGCCGCTTGAAGCTTTCTTT; CDR3: CASRPPGPLEAFF
size: -; V: TRBV19; D: -; J: TRBJ1-2; DNA: TGTGCCAGTAGTATAGCCGGGTCCCACTATGGCTACACCTTC; CDR3: CASSIAGSHYGYTF
size: -; V: TRBV7-9; D: -; J: TRBJ1-2; DNA: TGTGCCAGCAGCTTAGGGAGGGGCTTAGATGGCTACACCTTC; CDR3: CASSLGRGLDGYTF
size: few; V: TRBV6-2/TRBV6-3; D: TRBD1; J: TRBJ1-2; DNA: TGTGCCAGCAGCCCGGACAGGGGAAGCTACACCTTC; CDR3: CASSPDRGSYTF
size: -; V: TRBV10-3; D: TRBD1; J: TRBJ1-5; DNA: TGTGCCATCAGTGAGTCCCATACTGGACAGGGCCCTAATCAGCCCCAGCATTTT; CDR3: CAISESHTGQGPNQPQHF
size: -; V: TRBV7-9; D: -; J: TRBJ1-1; DNA: TGTGCCAGCAGCCCCTCGGGTCTTTCAAGCACTGAAGCTTTCTTT; CDR3: CASSPSGLSSTEAFF
size: -; V: TRBV5-1; D: TRBD2; J: TRBJ2-5; DNA: TGCGCCAGCAGCAGGGGACTAGCAATAGGGGAGACCCAGTACTTC; CDR3: CASSRGLAIGETQYF
size: -; V: TRBV10-3; D: -; J: TRBJ1-5; DNA: TGTGCCATCGGGGAGGGACACTATCAGCCCCAGCATTTT; CDR3: CAIGEGHYQPQHF
size: -; V: TRBV9; D: -; J: TRBJ1-1; DNA: TGTGCCAGCAGCGCCAGACAGAACACTGAAGCTTTCTTT; CDR3: CASSARQNTEAFF
size: -; V: TRBV7-6; D: -; J: TRBJ2-3; DNA: TGTGCCAGCAGCTTAGACGAGTTCCTAGGTTCCGATACGCAGTATTTT; CDR3: CASSLDEFLGSDTQYF
size: -; V: TRBV15; D: TRBD1; J: TRBJ1-2; DNA: TGTGCCACCAGCAGTAGAAGGGGGCGAATTCGCTATGGCTACACCTTC; CDR3: CATSSRRGRIRYGYTF
size: many; V: TRBV12-3/TRBV12-4; D: TRBD1; J: TRBJ1-1; DNA: TGTGCCAGCAGACTGGGGACAGGCCCTGAAGCTTTCTTT; CDR3: CASRLGTGPEAFF
size: -; V: TRBV10-3; D: -; J: TRBJ1-3; DNA: TGTGCCATCAGTGAGTCTTCGTCTGGAAACACCATATATTTT; CDR3: CAISESSSGNTIYF
size: -; V: TRBV6-6; D: TRBD1; J: TRBJ1-5; DNA: TGTGCCAGCAGTGAGAGGACAGGGCACAATCAGCCCCAGCATTTT; CDR3: CASSERTGHNQPQHF
size: -; V: TRBV15; D: -; J: TRBJ1-4; DNA: TGTGCCACCAGCAAAGGGAGTGAAAAACTGTTTTTT; CDR3: CATSKGSEKLFF
size: -; V: TRBV3-1/TRBV3-2; D: -; J: TRBJ1-4; DNA: TGTGCCAGCAGCCCAAATAGAGCTAATGAAAAACTGTTTTTT; CDR3: CASSPNRANEKLFF
size: once; V: TRBV5-4; D: TRBD2; J: TRBJ2-5; DNA: TGTGCCAGCAGAGCCAGGGAGGGGCAAGAGACCCAGTACTTC; CDR3: CASRAREGQETQYF